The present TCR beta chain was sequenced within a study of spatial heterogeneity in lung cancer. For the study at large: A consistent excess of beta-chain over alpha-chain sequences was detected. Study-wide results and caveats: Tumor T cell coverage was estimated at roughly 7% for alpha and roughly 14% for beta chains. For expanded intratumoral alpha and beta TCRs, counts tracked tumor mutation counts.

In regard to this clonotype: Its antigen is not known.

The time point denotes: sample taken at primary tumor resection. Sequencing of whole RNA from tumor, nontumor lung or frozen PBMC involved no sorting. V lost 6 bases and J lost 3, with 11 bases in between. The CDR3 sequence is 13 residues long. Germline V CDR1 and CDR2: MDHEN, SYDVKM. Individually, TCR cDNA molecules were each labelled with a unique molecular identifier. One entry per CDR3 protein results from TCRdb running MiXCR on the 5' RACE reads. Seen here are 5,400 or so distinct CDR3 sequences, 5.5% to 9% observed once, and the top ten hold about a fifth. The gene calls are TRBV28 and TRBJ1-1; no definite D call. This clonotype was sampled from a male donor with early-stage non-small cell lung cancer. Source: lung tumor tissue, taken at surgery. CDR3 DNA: TGTGCCAGCAGCCTAGGACGGCACACTGAAGCTTTCTTT. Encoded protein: CASSLGRHTEAFF.